The sequence of this T cell receptor (beta chain) was determined in a study of cytomegalovirus exposure and HLA in healthy donors. Broader study findings: Usually a TCR sequence was rare, but some public TCRs were found in many donors.

PCR primers comprised 60 Vbeta and 13 Jbeta primers. Generated by immunoSEQ multiplex PCR, the TCRdb table keeps only in-frame clones and is missing some. The sample carries 150,000 or so clones, around 78% recorded once. This clone was recorded once. Its specificity is not known. The sample comprised PBMCs. This TCR came from a woman aged 40 to 55 in good health and CMV-seronegative.

Here the CDR3 DNA reads TGCAGCGGTGCCGGGACAAATACCTACGAGCAGTACTTC. It is translated as CSGAGTNTYEQYF. The gene calls are TRBV29-1 and TRBJ2-7; a possible D gene is TRBD1 (6 bases). Germline values: CDR1 SQVTM, CDR2 ANQGSEA. The germline V and J ends were trimmed by 7 bases and 2 bases, with 15 bases remaining between them. There are 13 residues in the CDR3.